What follows are 14 T cell receptor beta chains derived from one specimen sequenced in a study of T cell changes during pregnancy in multiple sclerosis. Assay: immunoSEQ multiplex PCR; the TCRdb copy retains only in-frame clones and omits some. The repertoire includes fewer than 50,000 clones, almost 90% of them detected once, and less than 5.5% sits in the top ten. The specimen comprised peripheral blood, sampled in the second trimester of pregnancy. Receptors were obtained from a female donor in good health, enrolled as a control in a pregnancy study.

This chain connects TRBV11-3 to TRBJ2-3; TRBD1 is a possible D gene (6 bases). The CDR3 consists of 14 residues. V lost 4 bases and J 3 bases, leaving 11 bases between the germline ends. The germline V gene has CDR1 SGHNT and CDR2 YENEEA. CDR3 bases: TGTGCCAGCAGCTCAGGGGCAGGGACAGATACGCAGTATTTT. Translating gives CASSSGAGTDTQYF.

The chain joins TRBV7-9 to TRBJ2-2; 8 bases match TRBD1. The CDR3 has 15 residues. J lost 1 base, V lost 5 bases, and 3 bases had no gene match. Per the germline V gene, CDR1 is SEHNR and CDR2 is FQNEAQ (reference sequence). CDR3 DNA sequence: TGTGCCAGCAGCCCGGGACAGGTGAACACCGGGGAGCTGTTTTTT. Protein sequence: CASSPGQVNTGELFF.

This clone was recorded only once. The V gene is TRBV5-8, the J gene TRBJ2-3; the match to TRBD2 covers 15 bases. Looked up from germline, CDR1 is SGHTS and CDR2 is YDEGEE. The CDR3 has 18 residues. V was pared by 4 bases and J by 3 bases, with 9 bases of the junction left unmatched. CDR3 DNA: TGTGCCAGCAGCCACACTCCGGGACTAGCGGGGGGAACAGATACGCAGTATTTT. Encoded protein: CASSHTPGLAGGTDTQYF.

The chain employs TRBV27 and TRBJ1-1, with 7 bases matching TRBD1. Looked up from germline, CDR1 is MNHEY and CDR2 is SMNVEV (reference sequence). The CDR3 length is 12 residues. The ends lost 2 bases at V and 7 bases at J; junction bases unmatched: 1. This CDR3 is CASSLAGGEAFF. The CDR3 DNA reads TGTGCCAGCAGTTTAGCAGGGGGTGAAGCTTTCTTT.

This sequence joins TRBV4-2 and TRBJ2-1; the D gene is possibly TRBD1 (5 bases). Germline assignment: CDR1 LGHNA and CDR2 YNFKEQ. V gave up 0 bases and J gave up 0 bases, with 12 bases separating them. The CDR3 is made up of 17 amino acids. CDR3 nucleotides: TGTGCCAGCAGCCAAGATTGGGGCCCCGCCTCCTACAATGAGCAGTTCTTC. Translating it yields CASSQDWGPASYNEQFF.

The chain has TRBV5-5 and TRBJ2-5; 7 nucleotides agree with TRBD1. Per germline, CDR1 SGHKS and CDR2 YYEKEE (reference sequence). This CDR3 has 14 residues. V was clipped by 5 bases and J by 5 bases; unmatched bases: 9. For the CDR3, the DNA is TGTGCCAGCAGACCAAGACAGGGCCGGGAGACCCAGTACTTC. This codes for CASRPRQGRETQYF.

The V and J genes are TRBV11-2 and TRBJ1-3, with 8 bases aligning to TRBD1. Losses at the gene ends were 5 bases for V and 3 bases for J; bases not matched to a gene: 6. CDR3 length: 15 residues. The germline V gene encodes CDR1 SGHAT and CDR2 FQNNGV. The CDR3 reads CASSAQGARGNTIYF. The DNA of the CDR3 is TGTGCCAGCAGCGCCCAGGGGGCGCGTGGAAACACCATATATTTT.

This sequence joins TRBV7-8 and TRBJ1-5; weak D call: TRBD1 (6 bases). Per germline, CDR1 SGHVS and CDR2 FQNEAQ. This CDR3 spans 15 amino acids. V lost 4 bases and J lost 5, with 15 bases in between. The CDR3 is CASSSTGDGYQPQHF. The CDR3 DNA is TGTGCCAGCAGCTCGACAGGAGATGGATATCAGCCCCAGCATTTT.

The CDR3 protein is CASSEKPGQLSGYTF. The CDR3 bases are TGTGCCAGCAGCGAGAAACCGGGACAATTGTCGGGCTACACCTTC. The chain uses TRBV7-9 and TRBJ1-2, with D maybe TRBD1 (6 bases). Germline V gene sequence: CDR1 SEHNR, CDR2 FQNEAQ (reference sequence). The CDR3 totals 15 residues. Trimming took off 5 bases at V and 8 bases at J, with 21 bases between the two ends.

This sequence joins TRBV9 and TRBJ2-2, with 9 bases matching TRBD1. The CDR3 totals 22 residues. Germline V gene sequence: CDR1 SGDLS, CDR2 YYNGEE. V was pared by 4 bases and J by 2 bases, with 24 bases of the junction left unmatched. CDR3 in amino acids: CASSPLRTGELIGGANTGELFF. The DNA of the CDR3 is TGTGCCAGCAGCCCCCTCCGGACAGGGGAATTAATTGGCGGAGCAAACACCGGGGAGCTGTTTTTT.

The chain recombines TRBV5-1 with TRBJ2-7; D perhaps matches TRBD2 (6 bases). The V end was cut by 4 bases, the J end by 5 bases, with 16 bases between. This CDR3 spans 14 amino acids. CDR1 is SGHRS and CDR2 is YFSETQ in the germline V gene. The CDR3 DNA follows: TGCGCCAGCAGCCCGGACTATAGCGGCCACGAGCAGTACTTC. Translating it yields CASSPDYSGHEQYF.

In this sample, this clone turned up a few times. The rearrangement uses TRBV6-4 and TRBJ2-2; 7 nucleotides line up with TRBD1. Germline-derived CDR1 and CDR2 are MRHNA and SNTAGT. CDR3 size: 14 residues. J was trimmed by 3 bases and V by 10 bases; bases with no gene match: 8. The CDR3 bases are TGTGCCACCAAGGGGGCGCAGGACACCGGGGAGCTGTTTTTT. As protein: CATKGAQDTGELFF.

The chain recombines TRBV27 with TRBJ2-5; TRBD2 agrees at 13 bases. The junction had 4 bases not matched to a gene; V was cut back by 6 bases and J by 3 bases. Looked up from germline, CDR1 is MNHEY and CDR2 is SMNVEV (reference sequence). This CDR3 has 15 residues. CDR3 DNA sequence: TGTGCCAGCAGACCGGGACTAGCGGGAAAAGAGACCCAGTACTTC. Translated: CASRPGLAGKETQYF.

A word on this clone: At one boundary the junction diverges from the germline segment, which might be a read error. The rearrangement links TRBV29-1 to TRBJ2-3; 13 bases are a match to TRBD2. The CDR3 spans 17 residues. Germline assignment: CDR1 SQVTM and CDR2 ANQGSEA. In nucleotides, the CDR3 is TGCAGCGTCGAAGACGAGGGACTAGCGGGGCGCACAGATACGCAGTATTTT. Its translation: CSVEDEGLAGRTDTQYF.